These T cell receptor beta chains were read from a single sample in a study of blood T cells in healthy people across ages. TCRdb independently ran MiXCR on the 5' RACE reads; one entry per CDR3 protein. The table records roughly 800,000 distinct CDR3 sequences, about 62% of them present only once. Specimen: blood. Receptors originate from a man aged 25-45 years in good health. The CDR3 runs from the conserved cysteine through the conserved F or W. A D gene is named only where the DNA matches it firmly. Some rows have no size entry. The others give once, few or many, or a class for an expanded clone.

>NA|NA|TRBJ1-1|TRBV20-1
CSASSGRREAFF
TGCAGTGCTAGCTCGGGGCGTCGTGAAGCTTTCTTT
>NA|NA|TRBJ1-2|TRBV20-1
CSAPAVGTRYIF
TGCAGTGCTCCAGCAGTCGGCACCCGCTACATCTTC
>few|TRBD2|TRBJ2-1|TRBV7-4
CASSLLRLAGGNEQFF
TGTGCCAGCAGCTTACTTAGGCTAGCGGGAGGCAATGAGCAGTTCTTC
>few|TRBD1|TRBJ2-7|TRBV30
CAWRTGSSYEQYF
TGTGCCTGGAGGACAGGGAGCTCCTACGAGCAGTACTTC
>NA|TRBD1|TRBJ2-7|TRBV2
CASSGDRDHEQYF
TGTGCCAGCAGCGGGGACAGGGACCACGAGCAGTACTTC
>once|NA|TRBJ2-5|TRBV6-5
CASRTLRDLKETQYF
TGTGCCAGCAGAACCCTCCGGGACTTGAAAGAGACCCAGTACTTC
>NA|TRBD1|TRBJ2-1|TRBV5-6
CASSLGTGGFREQFF
TGTGCCAGCAGCTTGGGGACAGGGGGGTTTAGAGAGCAGTTCTTC
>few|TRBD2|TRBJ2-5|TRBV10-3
CAISSGLAVPGETQYF
TGTGCCATCAGTTCAGGACTAGCGGTACCAGGGGAGACCCAGTACTTC
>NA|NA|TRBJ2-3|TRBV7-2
CASSLLVRTADTQYF
TGTGCCAGCAGCTTGCTGGTAAGGACGGCAGATACGCAGTATTTT
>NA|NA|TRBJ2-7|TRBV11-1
CASSFGTGGAQYF
TGTGCCAGCAGCTTTGGGACGGGCGGGGCCCAGTACTTC